These T cell receptor beta chains were read from a single sample in a study of beta chain features in type 1 diabetes. Repertoires were generated with immunoSEQ multiplex PCR, while TCRdb's copy carries only in-frame clones and drops some. Of under 300,000 clones in the sample, roughly 30% are singletons; the top ten hold approximately 4%. Sequenced material: central memory CD4+ T cells from blood. Every receptor here comes from a young man in good health. CDR3s include the opening cysteine and the closing phenylalanine or tryptophan. The order of the fields is clone size, V gene, D gene, J gene, CDR3 protein, CDR3 DNA. The D gene is left open where the match is weak. Clone size is not always given. Where it is, it says once, few, many or a class for expanded clones.

>few|TRBV29-1|.|TRBJ1-2
CSVDHGYTF
TGCAGCGTTGACCATGGCTACACCTTC
>once|TRBV29-1|TRBD2|TRBJ2-1
CSVEGAGVAYNEQFF
TGCAGCGTTGAAGGGGCGGGGGTCGCGTACAATGAGCAGTTCTTC
>.|TRBV7-2|TRBD2|TRBJ2-1
CASSSLAGQYNEQFF
TGTGCCAGCAGCTCTCTAGCGGGGCAATACAATGAGCAGTTCTTC
>.|TRBV20-1|.|TRBJ2-7
CSALREHEQYF
TGCAGTGCCCTTAGGGAACACGAGCAGTACTTC
>few|TRBV28|.|TRBJ2-1
CASSSAGTSPDEQFF
TGTGCCAGCAGTTCGGCCGGGACATCCCCGGATGAGCAGTTCTTC
>.|TRBV7-2|TRBD1|TRBJ1-5
CASSFGKGAQPQHF
TGTGCCAGCAGCTTTGGAAAGGGGGCGCAGCCCCAGCATTTT
>few|TRBV30|TRBD2|TRBJ2-3
CAWSAKPGLAGGDTQYF
TGTGCCTGGAGTGCTAAACCGGGACTAGCGGGAGGAGATACGCAGTATTTT
>few|TRBV30|.|TRBJ1-2
CAWTGTHGQGYTF
TGTGCCTGGACCGGGACCCACGGGCAGGGCTACACCTTC
>few|TRBV14|TRBD1|TRBJ2-1
CASSQGRTGDYNEQFF
TGTGCCAGCAGCCAAGGAAGAACAGGGGATTACAATGAGCAGTTCTTC
>few|TRBV30|.|TRBJ1-1
CAWSVRGSTEAFF
TGTGCCTGGAGTGTACGGGGGAGCACTGAAGCTTTCTTT
>.|TRBV29-1|.|TRBJ1-1
CSVEPPPSTEAFF
TGCAGCGTTGAACCACCTCCGAGCACTGAAGCTTTCTTT
>.|TRBV4-2|TRBD2|TRBJ2-3
CASRGTSGSGGDTQYF
TGTGCCAGCAGGGGGACTAGCGGGAGTGGGGGAGATACGCAGTATTTT